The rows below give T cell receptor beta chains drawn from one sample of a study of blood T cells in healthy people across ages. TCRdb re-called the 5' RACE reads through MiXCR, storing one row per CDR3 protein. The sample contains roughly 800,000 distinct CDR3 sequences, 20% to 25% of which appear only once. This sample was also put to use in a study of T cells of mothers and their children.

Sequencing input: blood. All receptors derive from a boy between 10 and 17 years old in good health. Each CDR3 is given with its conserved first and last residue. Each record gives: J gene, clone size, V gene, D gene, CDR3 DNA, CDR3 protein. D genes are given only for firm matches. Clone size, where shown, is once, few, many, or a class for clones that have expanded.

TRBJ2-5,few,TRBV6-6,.,TGTGCCAGCAGTTACGTAGTGGGGGCGGAGACCCAGTACTTC,CASSYVVGAETQYF
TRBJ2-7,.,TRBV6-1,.,TGTGCCAGCAGTATGGCTAGCTCCTACGAGCAGTACTTC,CASSMASSYEQYF
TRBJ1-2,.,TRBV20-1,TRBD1,TGCAGTGCTGAAGAAATTCGGGACAGGGGAATTGAGTACTATGGCTACACCTTC,CSAEEIRDRGIEYYGYTF
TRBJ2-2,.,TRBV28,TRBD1,TGTGCCAGCAGCCCGGGACAGACGAACACCGGGGAGCTGTTTTTT,CASSPGQTNTGELFF
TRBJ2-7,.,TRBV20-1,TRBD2,TGCAGTGCTAGAGGTGTTGTTAGCGGGGGTTTCCACGAGCAGTACTTC,CSARGVVSGGFHEQYF
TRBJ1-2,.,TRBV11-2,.,TGTGCCAGCAGCTTAGATGTCGCCGGGGCCAACTATGGCTACACCTTC,CASSLDVAGANYGYTF
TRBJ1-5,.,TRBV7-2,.,TGTGCCAGCAGTCGGGCCCTGAACAATCAGCCCCAGCATTTT,CASSRALNNQPQHF
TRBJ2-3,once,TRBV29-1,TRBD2,TGCAGCGTGCGATTGACTAGCGGAAGCACAGATACGCAGTATTTT,CSVRLTSGSTDTQYF
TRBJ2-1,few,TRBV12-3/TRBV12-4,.,TGTGCCAGCAGCTATACAGGGTACAATGAGCAGTTCTTC,CASSYTGYNEQFF
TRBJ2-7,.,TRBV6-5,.,TGTGCCAGCAGTTACTCGCGGGGTGGAGGCGAGCAGTACTTC,CASSYSRGGGEQYF
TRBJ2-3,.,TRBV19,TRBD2,TGTGCCAGTAAGGATAGCGGGGCAGATACGCAGTATTTT,CASKDSGADTQYF
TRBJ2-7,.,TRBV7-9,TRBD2,TGTGCCAGCAGCGCCAGCGGGGGCCCCTCCTACGAGCAGTACTTC,CASSASGGPSYEQYF
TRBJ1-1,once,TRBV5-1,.,TGCGCCAGCAGCCCCGGGACTTTCTTT,CASSPGTFF
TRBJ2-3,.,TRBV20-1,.,TGCAGTGCTAGAGATCTAGAGGGGCCTAGCACAGATACGCAGTATTTT,CSARDLEGPSTDTQYF
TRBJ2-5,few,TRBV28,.,TGTGCCAGCAGTAACAGGGTGGGGTTTATAGAGACCCAGTACTTC,CASSNRVGFIETQYF
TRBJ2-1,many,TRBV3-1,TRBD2,TGTGCCAGCAGAGGACTAGCGGGAGATAGTGAGCAGTTCTTC,CASRGLAGDSEQFF
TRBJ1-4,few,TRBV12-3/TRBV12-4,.,TGTGCCAGCAGTTTCGCAGACGTCGGGGGTAGTAATGAAAAACTGTTTTTT,CASSFADVGGSNEKLFF
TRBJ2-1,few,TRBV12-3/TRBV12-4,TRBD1,TGTGCCAGCAGAGTCGGCCAGGGGGCTAATGAGCAGTTCTTC,CASRVGQGANEQFF
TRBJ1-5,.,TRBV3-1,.,TGTGCCAGCAGCCAAGTATGGGGGGTAGATCAGCCCCAGCATTTT,CASSQVWGVDQPQHF
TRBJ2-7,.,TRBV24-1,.,TGTGCCACCAGTGATGACCGGAGCGAGCAGTACTTC,CATSDDRSEQYF
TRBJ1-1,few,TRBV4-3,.,TGCGCCAGCAGCCAAGGTGCAGGGAATGGGCTCACTGAAGCTTTCTTT,CASSQGAGNGLTEAFF
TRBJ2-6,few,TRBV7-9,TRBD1,TGTGCCAGCAGCATTCAGCAGGGGGCTGGGGCCAACGTCCTGACTTTC,CASSIQQGAGANVLTF
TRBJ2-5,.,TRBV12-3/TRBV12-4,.,TGTGCCAGCAGTGGTCGGGGCCCACGGGAGACCCAGTACTTC,CASSGRGPRETQYF